This T cell receptor beta chain was observed in a study of T cell repertoires in cytomegalovirus infection. Study-wide context: Used in the study were CMV epitopes, some recently identified and HLA-C-restricted, others well-studied and HLA-B-restricted. Through public TCR beta signatures, both CMV infection and matching HLA type were indicated. Study conclusions and caveats: What dominated the ex vivo response were HLA-C-restricted CMV-specific TCR beta clonotypes. The cumulative frequency of public TCR beta families identified carriers of CMV plus the relevant HLA.

This clonotype was detected ten times or more. Antigen specificity is unknown. The CDR3 runs to 15 residues. CDR1 SGHTA and CDR2 FQGNSA come from the germline V gene. Trimming left V 3 bases short and J 5 bases short, with 14 bases between. TCRdb re-derived calls from the reads in MiXCR, one entry per CDR3 protein. The profile covers about 310,000 distinct CDR3 sequences, with roughly 25% appearing a single time and 10% to 15% taken by the ten largest. Sample: cultured PBMCs, taken from culture after CMV antigen stimulation. The receptor comes from a human donor in good health (CMV status not recorded). Some clones in this sample may be carry-over from other donors' samples. The rearrangement joins TRBV7-2 to TRBJ2-1; D gene uncertain. The chain's CDR3 is CASSFAPQVHNEQFF. The CDR3 nucleotides read TGTGCCAGCAGCTTTGCCCCCCAGGTACACAATGAGCAGTTCTTC.